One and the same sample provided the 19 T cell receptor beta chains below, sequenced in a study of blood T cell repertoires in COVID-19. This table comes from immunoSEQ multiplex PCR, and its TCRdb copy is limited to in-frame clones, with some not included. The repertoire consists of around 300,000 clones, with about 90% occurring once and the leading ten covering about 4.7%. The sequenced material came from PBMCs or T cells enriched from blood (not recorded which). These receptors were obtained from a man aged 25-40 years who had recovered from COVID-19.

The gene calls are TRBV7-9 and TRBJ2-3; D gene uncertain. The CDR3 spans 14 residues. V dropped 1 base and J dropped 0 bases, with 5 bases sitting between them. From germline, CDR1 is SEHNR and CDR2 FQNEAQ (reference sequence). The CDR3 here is CASSLVGSTDTQYF. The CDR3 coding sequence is TGTGCCAGCAGCTTAGTCGGGAGCACAGATACGCAGTATTTT.

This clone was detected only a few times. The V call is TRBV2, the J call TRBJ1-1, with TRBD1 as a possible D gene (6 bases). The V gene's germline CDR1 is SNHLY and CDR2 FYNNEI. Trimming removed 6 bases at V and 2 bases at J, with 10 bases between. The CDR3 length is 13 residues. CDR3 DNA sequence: TGTGCCAGCAGCACGGACAGAAACACTGAAGCTTTCTTT. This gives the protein CASSTDRNTEAFF.

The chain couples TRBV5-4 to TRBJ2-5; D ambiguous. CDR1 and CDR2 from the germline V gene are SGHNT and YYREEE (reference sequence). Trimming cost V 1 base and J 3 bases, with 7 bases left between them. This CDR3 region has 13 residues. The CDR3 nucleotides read TGTGCCAGCAGCTTGATCCGCGAAGAGACCCAGTACTTC. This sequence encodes CASSLIREETQYF. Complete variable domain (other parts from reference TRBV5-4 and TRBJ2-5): ETGVTQSPTHLIKTRGQQVTLRCSSQSGHNTVSWYQQALGQGPQFIFQYYREEENGRGNFPPRFSGLQFPNYSSELNVNALELDDSALYLCASSLIREETQYFGPGTRLLVL.

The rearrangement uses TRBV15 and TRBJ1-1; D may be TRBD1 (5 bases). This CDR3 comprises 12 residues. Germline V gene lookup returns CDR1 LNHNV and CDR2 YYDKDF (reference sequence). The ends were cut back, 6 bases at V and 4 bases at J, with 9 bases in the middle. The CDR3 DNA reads TGTGCCACCAGGGCGGGACTCACTGAAGCTTTCTTT. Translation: CATRAGLTEAFF.

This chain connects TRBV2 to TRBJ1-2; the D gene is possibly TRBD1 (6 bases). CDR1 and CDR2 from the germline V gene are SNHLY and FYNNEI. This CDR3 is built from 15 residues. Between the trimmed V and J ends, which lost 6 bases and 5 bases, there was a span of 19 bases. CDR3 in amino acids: CASSLTGQGPYGYTF. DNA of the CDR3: TGTGCCAGCAGCCTAACCGGGCAGGGGCCTTATGGCTACACCTTC.

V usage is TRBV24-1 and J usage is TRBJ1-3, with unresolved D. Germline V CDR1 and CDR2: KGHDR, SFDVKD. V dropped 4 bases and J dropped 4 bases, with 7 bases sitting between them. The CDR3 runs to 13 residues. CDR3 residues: CATSDSLGNTIYF. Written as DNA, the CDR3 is TGTGCCACCAGTGACTCCCTGGGAAACACCATATATTTT.

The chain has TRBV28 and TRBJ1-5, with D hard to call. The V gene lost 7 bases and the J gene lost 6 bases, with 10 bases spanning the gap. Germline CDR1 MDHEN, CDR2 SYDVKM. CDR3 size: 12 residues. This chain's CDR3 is CASKIRSQPQHF. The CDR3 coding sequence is TGTGCCAGCAAAATTCGCAGTCAGCCCCAGCATTTT.

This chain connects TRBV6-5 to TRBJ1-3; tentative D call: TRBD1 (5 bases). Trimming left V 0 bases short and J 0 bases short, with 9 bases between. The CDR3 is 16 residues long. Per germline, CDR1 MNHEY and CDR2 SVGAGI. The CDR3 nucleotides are TGTGCCAGCAGTTACTCGGCAGGGCTCTCTGGAAACACCATATATTTT. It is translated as CASSYSAGLSGNTIYF.

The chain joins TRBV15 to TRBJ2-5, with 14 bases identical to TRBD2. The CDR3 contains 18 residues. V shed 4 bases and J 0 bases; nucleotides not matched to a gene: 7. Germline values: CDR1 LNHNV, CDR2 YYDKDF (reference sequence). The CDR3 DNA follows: TGTGCCACCAGCAAAGGGACTAGCGGGGGAAACCACCAAGAGACCCAGTACTTC. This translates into CATSKGTSGGNHQETQYF.

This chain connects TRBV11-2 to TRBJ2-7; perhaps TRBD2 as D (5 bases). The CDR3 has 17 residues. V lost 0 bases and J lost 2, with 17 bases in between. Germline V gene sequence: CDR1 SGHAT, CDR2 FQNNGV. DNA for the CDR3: TGTGCCAGCAGCTTAGAAATACTGAGGGCTGTCACCTACGAGCAGTACTTC. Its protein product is CASSLEILRAVTYEQYF.

CDR3 in amino acids: CASSLVAGMIADTQYF. For the CDR3, the DNA is TGTGCCAGCAGCTTGGTCGCGGGTATGATAGCAGATACGCAGTATTTT. The chain joins TRBV5-6 to TRBJ2-3, with a possible D match to TRBD2 (5 bases). The CDR3 covers 16 residues. Germline assignment: CDR1 SGHDT and CDR2 YYEEEE. V was cut by 0 bases and J by 4 bases, with 15 bases left in between.

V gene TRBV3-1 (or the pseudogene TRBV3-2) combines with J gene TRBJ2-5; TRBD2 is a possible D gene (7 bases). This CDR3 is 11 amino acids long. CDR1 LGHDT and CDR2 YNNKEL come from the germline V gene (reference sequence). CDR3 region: CAAGALETQYF. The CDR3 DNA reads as TGTGCGGCGGGGGCGCTCGAGACCCAGTACTTC.

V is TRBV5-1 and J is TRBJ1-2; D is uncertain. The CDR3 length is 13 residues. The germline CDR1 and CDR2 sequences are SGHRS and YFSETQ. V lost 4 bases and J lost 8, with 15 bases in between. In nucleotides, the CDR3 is TGCGCCAGCAGCCCACGACACGTGAGCGGCTACACCTTC. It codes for CASSPRHVSGYTF.

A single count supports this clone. CDR3 amino acids: CASSTNRGATEAFF. The DNA for the CDR3 is TGTGCCAGCAGTACGAACAGGGGAGCCACTGAAGCTTTCTTT. The chain recombines TRBV6-9 with TRBJ1-1, with 7 bases matching TRBD1. CDR3 length: 14 residues. Germline-derived CDR1 and CDR2 are MNHGY and SVAAGI. Germline trimming cut 5 bases from V and 4 bases from J; bases unmatched to any gene: 7.

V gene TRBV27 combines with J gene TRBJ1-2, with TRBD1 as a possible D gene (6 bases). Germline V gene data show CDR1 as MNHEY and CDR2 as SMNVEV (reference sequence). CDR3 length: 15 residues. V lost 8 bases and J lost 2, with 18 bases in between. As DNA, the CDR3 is TGTGCCAGCTCTCCGGGGGGGGGCAGCAACTATGGCTACACCTTC. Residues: CASSPGGGSNYGYTF.

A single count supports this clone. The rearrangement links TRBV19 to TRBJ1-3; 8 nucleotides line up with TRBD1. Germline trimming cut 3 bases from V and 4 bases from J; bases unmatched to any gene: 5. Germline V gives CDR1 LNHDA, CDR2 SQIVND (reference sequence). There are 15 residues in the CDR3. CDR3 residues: CASSIQGQAGNTIYF. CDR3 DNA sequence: TGTGCCAGTAGTATCCAGGGACAGGCCGGAAACACCATATATTTT.

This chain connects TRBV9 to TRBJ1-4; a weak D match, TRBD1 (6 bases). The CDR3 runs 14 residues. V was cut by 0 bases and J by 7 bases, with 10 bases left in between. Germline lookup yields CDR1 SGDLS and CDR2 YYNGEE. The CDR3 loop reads CASSVDGRGEKLFF. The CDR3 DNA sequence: TGTGCCAGCAGCGTAGACGGCAGGGGTGAAAAACTGTTTTTT. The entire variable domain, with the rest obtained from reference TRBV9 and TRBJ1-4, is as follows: DSGVTQTPKHLITATGQRVTLRCSPRSGDLSVYWYQQSLDQGLQFLIQYYNGEERAKGNILERFSAQQFPDLHSELNLSSLELGDSALYFCASSVDGRGEKLFFGSGTQLSVL.

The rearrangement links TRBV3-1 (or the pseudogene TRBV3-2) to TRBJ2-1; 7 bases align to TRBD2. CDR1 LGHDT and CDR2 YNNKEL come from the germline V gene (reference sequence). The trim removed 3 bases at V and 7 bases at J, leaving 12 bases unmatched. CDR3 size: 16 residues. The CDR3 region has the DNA TGTGCCAGCAGCCAGAACCTCGCGACTAGCAGGAATGAGCAGTTCTTC. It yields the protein CASSQNLATSRNEQFF.

CDR3 DNA: TGTGCCAGCAGCTTAGGAGGACAGGGGACTCAGTTCTTC. It yields the protein CASSLGGQGTQFF. The J gene is TRBJ2-1, the V gene TRBV7-2; 9 bases are a match to TRBD1. J lost 13 bases, V lost 1 base, and 5 bases had no gene match. The germline CDR1 and CDR2 sequences are SGHTA and FQGNSA. CDR3 length: 13 residues. The full variable domain, its missing parts supplied by reference TRBV7-2 and TRBJ2-1, is GAGVSQSPSNKVTEKGKDVELRCDPISGHTALYWYRQSLGQGLEFLIYFQGNSAPDKSGLPSDRFSAERTGGSVSTLTIQRTQQEDSAVYLCASSLGGQGTQFFGPGTRLTVL.